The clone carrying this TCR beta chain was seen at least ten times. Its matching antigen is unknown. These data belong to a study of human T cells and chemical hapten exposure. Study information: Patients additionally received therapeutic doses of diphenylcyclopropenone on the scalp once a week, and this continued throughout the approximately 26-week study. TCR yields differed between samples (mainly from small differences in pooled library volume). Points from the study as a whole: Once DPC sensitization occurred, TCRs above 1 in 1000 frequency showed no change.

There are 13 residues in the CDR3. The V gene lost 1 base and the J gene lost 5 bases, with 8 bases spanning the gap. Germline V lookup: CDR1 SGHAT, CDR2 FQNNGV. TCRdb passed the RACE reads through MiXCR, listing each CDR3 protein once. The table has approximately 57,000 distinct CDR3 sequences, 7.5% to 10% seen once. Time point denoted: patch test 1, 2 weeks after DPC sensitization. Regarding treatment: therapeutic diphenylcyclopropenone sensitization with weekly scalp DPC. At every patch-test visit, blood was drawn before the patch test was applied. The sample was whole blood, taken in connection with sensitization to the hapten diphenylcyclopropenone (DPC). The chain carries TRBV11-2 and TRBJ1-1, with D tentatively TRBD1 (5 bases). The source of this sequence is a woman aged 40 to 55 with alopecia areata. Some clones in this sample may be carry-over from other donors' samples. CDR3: CASSLGGMTEAFF. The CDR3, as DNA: TGTGCCAGCAGCTTAGGGGGGATGACTGAAGCTTTCTTT.